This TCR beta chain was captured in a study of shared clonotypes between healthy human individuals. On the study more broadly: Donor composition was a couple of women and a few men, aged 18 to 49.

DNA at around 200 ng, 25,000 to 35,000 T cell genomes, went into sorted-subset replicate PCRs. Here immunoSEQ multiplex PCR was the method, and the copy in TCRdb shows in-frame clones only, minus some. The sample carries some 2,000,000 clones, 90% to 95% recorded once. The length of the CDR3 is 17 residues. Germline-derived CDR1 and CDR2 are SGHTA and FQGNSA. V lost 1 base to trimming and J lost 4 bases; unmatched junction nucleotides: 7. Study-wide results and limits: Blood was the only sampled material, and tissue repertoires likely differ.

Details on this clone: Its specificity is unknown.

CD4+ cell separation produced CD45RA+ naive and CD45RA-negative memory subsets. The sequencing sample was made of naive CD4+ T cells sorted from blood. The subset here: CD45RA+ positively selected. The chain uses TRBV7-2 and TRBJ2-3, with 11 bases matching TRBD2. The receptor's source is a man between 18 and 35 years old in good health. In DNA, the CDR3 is TGTGCCAGCAGCTTAGTTAGTAGCGGGGGGGCCGCAGATACGCAGTATTTT. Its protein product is CASSLVSSGGAADTQYF.